The 31 T cell receptor beta chains listed next were all sequenced from one sample in a study of cytomegalovirus exposure and HLA in healthy donors. PCR was performed using 60 Vbeta and 13 Jbeta primers. TCRdb's copy holds only in-frame clones and misses some; the assay was immunoSEQ multiplex PCR. Of around 89,000 clones in the sample, roughly 80% were seen once. The sequenced material came from PBMCs. These receptors came from a girl between 2 and 10 years old in good health and CMV-seropositive.

This clone showed up just once. The chain couples TRBV7-3 to TRBJ1-2, with 9 bases lining up with TRBD1. J gave up 6 bases and V 0 bases, and 5 bases lay outside the gene matches. This CDR3 is built from 15 residues. Per germline, CDR1 SGHTA and CDR2 FQGTGA. CDR3: CASSLTGQGSNGYTF. CDR3 coding DNA: TGTGCCAGCAGCTTAACGGGACAGGGATCGAATGGCTACACCTTC.

The chain couples TRBV28 to TRBJ1-4; D is undetermined. Germline V gene sequence: CDR1 MDHEN, CDR2 SYDVKM. This CDR3 is 11 amino acids long. Trimming stripped 5 bases from V and 10 bases from J, with 8 bases between. The CDR3 DNA reads TGTGCCAGCAGTGATCCGGGAAAACTGTTTTTT. It codes for CASSDPGKLFF.

CDR3 sequence reads: CASSFPGQGATSYEQYF. Written as DNA, the CDR3 is TGTGCCAGCAGCTTTCCTGGACAGGGGGCGACAAGCTACGAGCAGTACTTC. J is TRBJ2-7 and V is TRBV7-9; 11 positions match TRBD1. CDR3 length: 17 residues. Looked up from germline, CDR1 is SEHNR and CDR2 is FQNEAQ (reference sequence). Trimming took 3 bases from V and 3 from J; bases not matched to a gene: 10.

This chain uses TRBV19 with TRBJ1-1, with D perhaps matching TRBD1 (5 bases). CDR1 is LNHDA, CDR2 SQIVND, per germline (reference sequence). V gave up 3 bases and J gave up 4 bases, with 12 bases separating them. The CDR3 sequence is 14 residues long. The CDR3 is CASSIGTKSTEAFF. The CDR3 DNA sequence: TGTGCCAGTAGTATCGGGACTAAGAGCACTGAAGCTTTCTTT.

J is TRBJ2-7 and V is TRBV10-2; TRBD2 aligns across 10 bases. The CDR3 runs to 14 residues. Looked up from germline, CDR1 is WSHSY and CDR2 is SAAADI. Unmatched junction bases numbered 1, after V lost 2 bases and J lost 3 bases. As DNA, the CDR3 is TGCGCCAGCAGTGAGGGACTAGCGGTCTACGAGCAGTACTTC. Protein: CASSEGLAVYEQYF.

The chain employs TRBV20-1 and TRBJ1-2, with a tentative D call TRBD1 (5 bases). Deletions cut 3 bases from V and 5 bases from J, with 7 bases between. The CDR3 contains 11 residues. The germline gives CDR1 DFQATT, CDR2 SNEGSKA (reference sequence). CDR3 amino acids: CSASPGYGYTF. The DNA of the CDR3 is TGCAGTGCTAGCCCAGGGTATGGCTACACCTTC.

This chain connects TRBV9 to TRBJ1-3; D is perhaps TRBD1 (6 bases). With 0 bases removed from V and 0 bases from J, the gap between germline ends came to 13 bases. The germline V gene has CDR1 SGDLS and CDR2 YYNGEE. This CDR3 is built from 17 residues. The CDR3 sequence: CASSVVGDRSSGNTIYF. The CDR3 DNA is TGTGCCAGCAGCGTAGTGGGAGACAGGAGCTCTGGAAACACCATATATTTT.

This clone was seen a single time. The chain has TRBV6-5 and TRBJ1-1; D not certain. CDR1 is MNHEY, CDR2 SVGAGI, per germline. Trimming shortened V by 8 bases and J by 8 bases, and 9 bases separated the two germline ends. The CDR3 sequence is 10 residues long. CDR3 amino acids: CASGRVEAFF. In nucleotides, the CDR3 is TGTGCCAGCGGTCGCGTCGAAGCTTTCTTT.

This rearrangement joins TRBV7-8 to TRBJ1-1; 7 bases are a match to TRBD1. Germline V gene lookup returns CDR1 SGHVS and CDR2 FQNEAQ. J lost 5 bases, V lost 7 bases, and 4 bases had no gene match. The CDR3 has 12 amino acids. CDR3 nucleotides: TGTGCCAGCACGGGGACAGAAACTGAAGCTTTCTTT. This codes for CASTGTETEAFF. Full variable domain (rest looked up from reference TRBV7-8 and TRBJ1-1): GAGVSQSPRYKVAKRGQDVALRCDPISGHVSLFWYQQALGQGPEFLTYFQNEAQLDKSGLPSDRFFAERPEGSVSTLKIQRTQQEDSAVYLCASTGTETEAFFGQGTRLTVV.

This chain connects TRBV5-6 to TRBJ1-1; TRBD1 aligns across 8 bases. The CDR3 spans 13 residues. The V gene's germline CDR1 is SGHDT and CDR2 YYEEEE. V shed 6 bases, J shed 8 bases, and the junction held 9 bases outside the gene matches. As DNA, the CDR3 is TGTGCCAGCACCTACCAGGGGGCTATCGAAGCTTTCTTT. Translating gives CASTYQGAIEAFF.

This clone was counted once. This chain links TRBV6-5 with TRBJ2-7, with a possible D match to TRBD2 (5 bases). This CDR3 comprises 13 residues. Germline CDR1 MNHEY, CDR2 SVGAGI. V lost 6 bases and J 2 bases, leaving 11 bases between the germline ends. The CDR3 coding sequence is TGTGCCAGCAGGCCGGGGATGACCTACGAGCAGTACTTC. This sequence encodes CASRPGMTYEQYF.

The rearrangement joins TRBV28 to TRBJ1-3; no clear D gene. The CDR3 runs to 15 residues. The V end lost 3 bases, the J end lost 4 bases, and 13 bases lay between the germline ends. Germline V gene data show CDR1 as MDHEN and CDR2 as SYDVKM. Written as DNA, the CDR3 is TGTGCCAGCAGTTTTCGAAGTGGAGGGGGAAACACCATATATTTT. It is translated as CASSFRSGGGNTIYF.

The CDR3 coding sequence is TGTGCCCGCTCGCGGTACGAGCAGTACTTC. Protein product: CARSRYEQYF. This chain uses TRBV19 with TRBJ2-7, with D unclear. CDR3 length: 10 amino acids. CDR1 and CDR2 from the germline V gene are LNHDA and SQIVND (reference sequence). Trimming pared 11 bases from V and 4 bases from J, leaving 9 bases between.

V gene TRBV30 combines with J gene TRBJ2-1, with TRBD1 matching over 8 bases. This CDR3 region has 13 residues. Germline CDR1 GTSNPN, CDR2 SVGIG (reference sequence). V shed 3 bases and J 2 bases; nucleotides not matched to a gene: 0. The CDR3 loop reads CAWRQGAYNEQFF. The CDR3 coding sequence is TGTGCCTGGAGACAGGGGGCCTACAATGAGCAGTTCTTC.

CDR3 DNA: TGTGCCAGCTCTGGAGGGGATCAGCCCCAGCATTTT. It is translated as CASSGGDQPQHF. The chain is built from TRBV18 and TRBJ1-5; D is possibly TRBD1 (5 bases). The CDR3 loop spans 12 amino acids. Trimming pared 6 bases from V and 5 bases from J, leaving 8 bases between. Germline V lookup: CDR1 KGHSH, CDR2 LQKENI.

The chain uses TRBV28 and TRBJ1-4; no clear D. In germline, CDR1 is MDHEN, CDR2 SYDVKM. The CDR3 covers 12 residues. The V and J ends lost 4 bases and 8 bases respectively, with 8 bases between them. In nucleotides, the CDR3 is TGTGCCAGCAGTTACCCCGGGGAAAAACTGTTTTTT. Translated, it gives CASSYPGEKLFF.

This clone occurred once. The rearrangement uses TRBV30 and TRBJ1-5, with TRBD1 as a possible D gene (5 bases). V dropped 1 base and J dropped 5 bases, with 12 bases sitting between them. The CDR3 extends over 14 amino acids. Germline assignment: CDR1 GTSNPN and CDR2 SVGIG (reference sequence). CDR3 sequence (DNA): TGTGCCTGGAGTGAGGAAGGGACTTATCAGCCCCAGCATTTT. Translating it yields CAWSEEGTYQPQHF.

V and J are TRBV5-1 and TRBJ2-2, with D possibly being TRBD2 (5 bases). Germline assignment: CDR1 SGHRS and CDR2 YFSETQ. The V and J ends lost 2 bases and 0 bases respectively, with 8 bases between them. This CDR3 comprises 15 residues. The CDR3 protein is CASSFSGTNTGELFF. The CDR3 DNA reads as TGCGCCAGCAGCTTCAGCGGAACGAACACCGGGGAGCTGTTTTTT.

The sample holds a few counts of this clone. This rearrangement joins TRBV29-1 to TRBJ2-5; tentatively, D is TRBD2 (6 bases). This CDR3 spans 13 amino acids. From germline, CDR1 is SQVTM and CDR2 ANQGSEA. Trimming shortened V by 4 bases and J by 6 bases, and 15 bases separated the two germline ends. The CDR3 sequence: CSVAVGGGKTQYF. DNA for the CDR3: TGCAGCGTTGCCGTGGGGGGTGGGAAGACCCAGTACTTC.

The rearrangement joins TRBV2 to TRBJ1-1; D gene unclear. The CDR3 is 14 residues long. Per the germline V gene, CDR1 is SNHLY and CDR2 is FYNNEI. Between the trimmed V and J ends, which lost 2 bases and 4 bases, there was a span of 11 bases. CDR3 region: CASSENGPGTEAFF. CDR3 coding DNA: TGTGCCAGCAGTGAAAATGGGCCCGGCACTGAAGCTTTCTTT. The variable domain in full, with the rest retrieved from reference TRBV2 and TRBJ1-1, is EPEVTQTPSHQVTQMGQEVILRCVPISNHLYFYWYRQILGQKVEFLVSFYNNEISEKSEIFDDQFSVERPDGSNFTLKIRSTKLEDSAMYFCASSENGPGTEAFFGQGTRLTVV.

The rearrangement links TRBV6-1 to TRBJ2-3, with D unclear. CDR1 is MNHNS and CDR2 is SASEGT in the germline V gene. V was clipped by 1 base and J by 6 bases, with 14 bases between them. The CDR3 runs 15 residues. The CDR3 DNA sequence: TGTGCCAGCAGTGAAGGTCCTAGTTCGGCGGATACGCAGTATTTT. Amino acid sequence: CASSEGPSSADTQYF.

The chain carries TRBV27 and TRBJ2-2; TRBD1 agrees at 8 bases. Germline values: CDR1 MNHEY, CDR2 SMNVEV (reference sequence). The CDR3 has 15 residues. The V gene end was trimmed by 5 bases and the J gene end by 5 bases; junction bases not matched to a gene: 7. The CDR3 DNA reads as TGTGCCAGCAGTGGGACAGGTCAGGGGACCGGGGAGCTGTTTTTT. This translates into CASSGTGQGTGELFF.

The chain combines TRBV5-1 with TRBJ2-1, with 7 nucleotides matching TRBD2. Germline V lookup: CDR1 SGHRS, CDR2 YFSETQ. The CDR3 is 15 amino acids. V was clipped by 0 bases and J by 5 bases; unmatched bases: 5. The CDR3, as DNA: TGCGCCAGCAGCTTGGACAGCGGGAAACACAATGAGCAGTTCTTC. Its protein is CASSLDSGKHNEQFF.

The chain combines TRBV7-9 with TRBJ1-4; no clear D. This CDR3 spans 16 amino acids. V lost 3 bases and J 8 bases, leaving 19 bases between the germline ends. The V gene's germline CDR1 is SEHNR and CDR2 FQNEAQ (reference sequence). The CDR3 protein is CASSFQVQVGQEKLFF. In DNA, the CDR3 is TGTGCCAGCAGCTTTCAAGTCCAGGTTGGGCAGGAAAAACTGTTTTTT.

The gene calls are TRBV6-5 and TRBJ1-5; perhaps TRBD1 as D (6 bases). The CDR3 is 15 residues long. Deletions cut 2 bases from V and 4 bases from J, with 12 bases between. Germline CDR1 reads MNHEY; CDR2 reads SVGAGI. The CDR3 sequence is CASSYGRGLNQPQHF. Written as DNA, the CDR3 is TGTGCCAGCAGTTACGGCAGGGGCCTGAATCAGCCCCAGCATTTT.

The chain joins TRBV30 to TRBJ2-1; 9 nucleotides agree with TRBD1. CDR1 and CDR2 from the germline V gene are GTSNPN and SVGIG (reference sequence). This CDR3 region has 14 residues. V shed 2 bases and J 14 bases; nucleotides not matched to a gene: 13. Written as DNA, the CDR3 is TGTGCCTGGAGTCAGCCGGACAGGGGCGTTTGGGAGTTCTTC. Translating it yields CAWSQPDRGVWEFF.

The rearrangement joins TRBV7-9 to TRBJ1-2; possibly TRBD1 for D (5 bases). In germline, CDR1 is SEHNR, CDR2 FQNEAQ (reference sequence). The CDR3 loop spans 15 amino acids. Trimming shortened V by 1 base and J by 0 bases, and 9 bases separated the two germline ends. The CDR3 DNA reads as TGTGCCAGCAGCTTAGTTGACAGAACTAACTATGGCTACACCTTC. It encodes CASSLVDRTNYGYTF.

The CDR3 sequence is CASVRVDTANTEAFF. CDR3 DNA: TGTGCTAGTGTCCGCGTTGACACGGCCAACACTGAAGCTTTCTTT. V is TRBV12-5 and J is TRBJ1-1, with unresolved D. The CDR3 spans 15 residues. Per the germline V gene, CDR1 is LGHNT and CDR2 is FRNRAP. The V end was cut by 7 bases, the J end by 2 bases, with 17 bases between.

Points on this clone: The sample carries other DNA sequences with the same CDR3. This chain joins TRBV5-1 and TRBJ1-1; D is unclear. Germline loops: CDR1 SGHRS, CDR2 YFSETQ. V was pared by 0 bases and J by 2 bases, with 8 bases between. CDR3 length: 14 amino acids. In DNA form, the CDR3 reads TGCGCCAGCAGCTTGGGGCAGGTCAACACTGAAGCTTTCTTT. It encodes CASSLGQVNTEAFF.

V is TRBV28 and J is TRBJ2-7; TRBD2 aligns across 13 bases. V lost 5 bases to trimming and J lost 2 bases; unmatched junction nucleotides: 3. Germline-derived CDR1 and CDR2 are MDHEN and SYDVKM. The CDR3 has 15 amino acids. The DNA for the CDR3 is TGTGCCAGCAGTCACACTAGCGGGAGGGCCTACGAGCAGTACTTC. Its translation: CASSHTSGRAYEQYF.

The chain carries TRBV7-8 and TRBJ2-4; 10 bases match TRBD1. Trimming took 4 bases from V and 9 from J; bases not matched to a gene: 9. Germline V gene lookup returns CDR1 SGHVS and CDR2 FQNEAQ. The CDR3 totals 15 residues. The CDR3 reads CASSWSGQGNGIQYF. The CDR3 DNA sequence: TGTGCCAGCAGCTGGTCGGGACAGGGGAATGGCATTCAGTACTTC.